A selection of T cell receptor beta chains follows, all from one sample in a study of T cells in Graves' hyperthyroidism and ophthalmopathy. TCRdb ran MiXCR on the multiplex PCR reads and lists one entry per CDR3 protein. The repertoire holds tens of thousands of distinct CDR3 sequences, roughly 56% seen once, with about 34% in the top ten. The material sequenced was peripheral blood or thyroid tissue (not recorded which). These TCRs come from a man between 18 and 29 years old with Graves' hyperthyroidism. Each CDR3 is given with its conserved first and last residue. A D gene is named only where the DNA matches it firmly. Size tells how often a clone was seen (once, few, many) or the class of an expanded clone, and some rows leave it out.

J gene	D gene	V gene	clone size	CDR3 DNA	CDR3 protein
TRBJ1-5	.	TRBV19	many	TGTGCCAGTAGTTCGGCTCCAGGTTCCTATAGCAATCAGCCCCAGCATTTT	CASSSAPGSYSNQPQHF
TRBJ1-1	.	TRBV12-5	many	TGTGCTAGTGGTCTTTGGGACTGGGTAACGTCGGAAGCTTTCTTT	CASGLWDWVTSEAFF
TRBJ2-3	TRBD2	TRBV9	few	TGTGCCAGCAGCGCCCCCGGCTGGGAGCGGGGGGGCCCTTTCCCAGATACGCAGTATTTT	CASSAPGWERGGPFPDTQYF
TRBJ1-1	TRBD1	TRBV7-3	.	TGTGCCAGCAGCTTCGGCCAGGGGGCTGAAGCTTTCTTT	CASSFGQGAEAFF
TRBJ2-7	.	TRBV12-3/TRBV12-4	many	TGTGCCAGCAGTCAAACAAGCGACAGGAACCACTACGAGCAGTACTTC	CASSQTSDRNHYEQYF
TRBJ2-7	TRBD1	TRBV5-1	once	TGCGCCAGCAGCAATGACAGGGGCTACGAGCAGTACTTC	CASSNDRGYEQYF
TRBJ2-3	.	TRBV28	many	TGTGCCAGCAGTTTAGTGAGGGGCTATAACACAGATACGCAGTATTTT	CASSLVRGYNTDTQYF
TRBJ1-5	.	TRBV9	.	TGTGCCAGCAGCTTAGCAGGGAAAGGAAATCAGCCCCAGCATTTT	CASSLAGKGNQPQHF
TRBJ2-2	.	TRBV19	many	TGTGCCAGTAGTTGGTACACCGGGGAGCTGTTTTTT	CASSWYTGELFF
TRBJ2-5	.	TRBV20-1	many	TGCAGTGCTAGAGATCTCGTAGGTCGAGAGACCCAGTACTTC	CSARDLVGRETQYF
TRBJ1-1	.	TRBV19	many	TGTGCCTCGTTAGGGGGGGCCAACGCTGAAGCTTTCTTT	CASLGGANAEAFF
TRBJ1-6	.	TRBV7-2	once	TGTGCCAGCAGCTTAAGGGCGAGAAGTAGTTCACCCCTCCACTTT	CASSLRARSSSPLHF
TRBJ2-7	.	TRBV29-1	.	TGCAGCGTTGCTCGGACAGTCGGCAACGAGCAGTACTTC	CSVARTVGNEQYF
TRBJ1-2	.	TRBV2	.	TGTGCCAGCAGCGACCCCTCCCCAGCTAACTATGGCTACACCTTC	CASSDPSPANYGYTF
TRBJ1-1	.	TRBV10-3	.	TGTGCCATCTCGGACAGCTTAGCCATTGAAGCTTTCTTT	CAISDSLAIEAFF
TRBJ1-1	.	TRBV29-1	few	TGCAGCGTCCGGAACACTGAAGCTTTCTTT	CSVRNTEAFF
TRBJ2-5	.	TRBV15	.	TGTGCCACCAGCACTTCTGGCAGGGTACTCCCTGGGACCCAGTACTTC	CATSTSGRVLPGTQYF
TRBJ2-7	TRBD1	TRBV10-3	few	TGTGCCGCCAGTGGCGAACAGGGGTTCGAGCAGTACTTC	CAASGEQGFEQYF
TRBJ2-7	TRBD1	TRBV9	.	TGTGCCAGCAGCGCGGCCGGGACAGGGTTGGCCGAGCAGTACTTC	CASSAAGTGLAEQYF
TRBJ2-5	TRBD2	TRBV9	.	TGTGCCAGCAGCGTAGGCAACGGGAGGGCGGAGACCCAGTACTTC	CASSVGNGRAETQYF
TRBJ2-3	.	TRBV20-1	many	TGCAGTGCTAGACCCCAAGGGGATACGCAGTATTTT	CSARPQGDTQYF
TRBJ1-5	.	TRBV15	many	TGTGCCACCAGCATTACAGGGCCACACCAGCCCCAGCATTTT	CATSITGPHQPQHF
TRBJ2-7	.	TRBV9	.	TGTGCCAGCAGCGCCACACTTAGCTCCGAGCAGTACTTC	CASSATLSSEQYF
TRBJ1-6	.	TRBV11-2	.	TGTGCCAGCAGCTCCTCTCCGGGACAAACTTCACCCCTCCACTTT	CASSSSPGQTSPLHF
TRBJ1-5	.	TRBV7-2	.	TGTGCCAGCAGACTGAATAGCAATCAGCCCCAGCATTTT	CASRLNSNQPQHF
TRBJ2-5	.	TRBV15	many	TGTGCCACCAGCAGAGATAATGGGGAGACCCAGTACTTC	CATSRDNGETQYF
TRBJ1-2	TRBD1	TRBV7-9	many	TGTGCCAGCAGCTTAGGATCCCAGGGGGCGCGTGGCTACACCTTC	CASSLGSQGARGYTF
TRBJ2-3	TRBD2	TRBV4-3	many	TGCGCCAGCAGCCAAGATAGCGGGCGCACAGATACGCAGTATTTT	CASSQDSGRTDTQYF
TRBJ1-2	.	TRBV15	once	TGTGCCACCAGCAGACAAGACGGCTATGGCTACACCTTC	CATSRQDGYGYTF
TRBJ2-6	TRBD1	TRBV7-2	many	TGTGCCAGCAGCTTAGGGACAGGGTCCGGGGCCAACGTCCTGACTTTC	CASSLGTGSGANVLTF
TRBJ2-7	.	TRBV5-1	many	TGCGCCAGCACTGACAGCTACGAGCAGTACTTC	CASTDSYEQYF
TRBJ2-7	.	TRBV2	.	TGTGCCAGCAGCCGGGACACCACATCCTACGAGCAGTACTTC	CASSRDTTSYEQYF
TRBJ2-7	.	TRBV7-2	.	TGTGCCAGCAGACATCCGGCCGGGGGCTTTTACGAGCAGTACTTC	CASRHPAGGFYEQYF
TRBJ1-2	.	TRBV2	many	TGTGCCAGCAGCTATCTCTATGGCTACACCTTC	CASSYLYGYTF
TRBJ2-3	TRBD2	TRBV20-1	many	TGCAGTGCTCGGGGGAGCGGGAGGTCAGATACGCAGTATTTT	CSARGSGRSDTQYF
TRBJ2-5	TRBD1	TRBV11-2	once	TGTGCCAGCAGCACAGACAGGGGGCGGGGAGAGACCCAGTACTTC	CASSTDRGRGETQYF
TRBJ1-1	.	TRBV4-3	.	TGCGCCAGCAGCCAAGATAATGGTTGGTGGGGGATCACTGAAGCTTTCTTT	CASSQDNGWWGITEAFF
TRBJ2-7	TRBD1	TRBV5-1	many	TGCGCCAGCAGCTTAATCCCGGACAGGGTTTACGAGCAGTACTTC	CASSLIPDRVYEQYF
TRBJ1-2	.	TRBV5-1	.	TGCGCCAGCAGCTTGGTGGACAGCTACTATGGCTACACCTTC	CASSLVDSYYGYTF
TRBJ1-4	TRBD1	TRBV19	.	TGTGCCAGTAGTACCGCAGGGGGCGTCAATGAAAAACTGTTTTTT	CASSTAGGVNEKLFF
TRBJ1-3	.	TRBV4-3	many	TGCGCCAGCAGCCAAGTCCGCGAATCTGGAAACACCATATATTTT	CASSQVRESGNTIYF
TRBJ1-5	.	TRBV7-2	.	TGTGCCAGCAGCTTAGTTCGAGATCAGCCCCAGCATTTT	CASSLVRDQPQHF
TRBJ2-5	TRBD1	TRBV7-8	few	TGTGCCAGCAGCCGAAGGGGGCCGGGGATTGGCAGGGAGACCCAGTACTTC	CASSRRGPGIGRETQYF